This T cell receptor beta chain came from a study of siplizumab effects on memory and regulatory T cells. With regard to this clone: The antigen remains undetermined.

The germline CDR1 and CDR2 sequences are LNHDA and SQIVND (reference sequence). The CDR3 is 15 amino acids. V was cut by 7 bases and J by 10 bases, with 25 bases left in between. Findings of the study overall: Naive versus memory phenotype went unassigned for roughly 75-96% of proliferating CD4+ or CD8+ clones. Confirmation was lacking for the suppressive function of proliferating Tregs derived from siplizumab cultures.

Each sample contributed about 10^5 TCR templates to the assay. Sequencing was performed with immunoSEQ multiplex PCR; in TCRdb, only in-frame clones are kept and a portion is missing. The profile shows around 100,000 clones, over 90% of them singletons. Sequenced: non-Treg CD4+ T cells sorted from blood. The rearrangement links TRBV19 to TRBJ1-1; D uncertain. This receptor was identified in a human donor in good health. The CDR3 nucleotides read TGTGCCAGTACCCCGTATCTACACTTATCTGGTGGAGCTTTCTTT. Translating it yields CASTPYLHLSGGAFF.